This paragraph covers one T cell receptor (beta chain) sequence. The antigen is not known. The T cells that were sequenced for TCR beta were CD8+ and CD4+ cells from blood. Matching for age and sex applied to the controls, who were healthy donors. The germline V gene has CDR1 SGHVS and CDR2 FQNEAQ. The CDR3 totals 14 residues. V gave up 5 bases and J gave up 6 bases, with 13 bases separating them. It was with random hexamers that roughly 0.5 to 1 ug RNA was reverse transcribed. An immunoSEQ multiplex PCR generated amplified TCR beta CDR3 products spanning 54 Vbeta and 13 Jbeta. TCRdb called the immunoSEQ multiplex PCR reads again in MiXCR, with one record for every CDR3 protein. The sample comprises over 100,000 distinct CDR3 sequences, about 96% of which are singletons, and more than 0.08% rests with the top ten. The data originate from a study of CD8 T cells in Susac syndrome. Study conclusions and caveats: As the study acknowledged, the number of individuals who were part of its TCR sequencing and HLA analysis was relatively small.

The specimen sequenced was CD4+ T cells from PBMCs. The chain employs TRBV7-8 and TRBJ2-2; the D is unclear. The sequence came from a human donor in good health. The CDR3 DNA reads TGTGCCAGCAGCCTTCGATGGGGTCCCGGGGAGCTGTTTTTT. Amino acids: CASSLRWGPGELFF. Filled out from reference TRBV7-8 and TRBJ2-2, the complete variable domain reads GAGVSQSPRYKVAKRGQDVALRCDPISGHVSLFWYQQALGQGPEFLTYFQNEAQLDKSGLPSDRFFAERPEGSVSTLKIQRTQQEDSAVYLCASSLRWGPGELFFGEGSRLTVL.